The T cell receptor (beta chain) under discussion was sequenced for a study of blood T cell repertoires in COVID-19. Study at large: Donors in Cohort 3 who had recovered were those with two negative PCRs, healthcare professional clearance, or resolution of their symptoms.

Everyone who took part was roughly 18 to 89 years old, and they came from 24 US areas. Membership in each cohort depended on participant-reported clinical history. Authors' methods: Amplification of reference gene primers provided the estimated nucleated cell counts. Profiled with immunoSEQ multiplex PCR; TCRdb holds only in-frame clones, not every one. D and trimming come from the DNA, and the V and J calls and clone size come from that table. The sample carries some 220,000 clones, roughly nine tenths recorded once. The specimen sequenced was PBMCs or T cells enriched from blood (not recorded which). The clonotype comes from a woman aged 45 to 65 in a cohort exposed to, infected with or recovered from COVID-19 (not recorded which).

The CDR3 DNA is TGTGCCAGCAGCTTCCCCGGACGGGGCACTGAAGCTTTCTTT. Translating gives CASSFPGRGTEAFF. The chain recombines TRBV5-8 with TRBJ1-1; D remains ambiguous. Germline CDR1 and CDR2: SGHTS and YDEGEE. This CDR3 contains 14 residues. V shed 2 bases and J shed 4 bases, with 12 bases lying between them.